A single T cell receptor beta chain is shown here with its context. Its antigen is not known. The data were obtained in a study of cytomegalovirus exposure and HLA in healthy donors. Notes on the study in general: HLA alleles were associated with fewer than 20,000 TCR beta sequences in a later analysis at 0.05 false discovery rate. Most TCR beta V segments were productive about 87% or about 30% of the time in an earlier analysis. The classifier reportedly diagnosed cytomegalovirus status with high specificity and sensitivity. It was confirmed in vitro that three of the CMV-associated chains were specific for CMV antigens.

The PCR was carried out with 60 Vbeta primers and 13 Jbeta primers. The repertoire was sequenced with immunoSEQ multiplex PCR; TCRdb's copy has only in-frame clones and lacks some. The table includes some 200,000 clones, 79% detected once. Sequenced input: PBMCs. This TCR derives from a woman between 45 and 65 years old in good health and CMV-seronegative.

CDR3 region: CASSLGVSGVSYEQYF. The CDR3 nucleotides are TGTGCCAGCAGCTTAGGGGTTTCGGGGGTCTCCTACGAGCAGTACTTC. This chain uses TRBV7-9 with TRBJ2-5; weak D call: TRBD2 (6 bases). The DNA end favors TRBJ2-7, so the J call may be wrong. CDR3 length equals 16 residues. Germline V gives CDR1 SEHNR, CDR2 FQNEAQ (reference sequence).